The following is a T cell receptor (beta chain) sequence with its context. Per the authors' pipeline: Amplification of reference gene primers was used by the study to estimate nucleated cell counts. TCRdb's table, derived via immunoSEQ multiplex PCR, lists solely in-frame clones and lacks some. The V and J calls and clone size come from that table; D and trimming were worked out from the DNA. The table has some 200,000 clones, around nine tenths seen once. The sample comes from a study of blood T cell repertoires in COVID-19. Study information: Italy, Spain and the United States were the sources of the convalescent and acute COVID-19 samples. The analysed material was cDNA or gDNA that came from T cells, B-cell-depleted T cells, or PBMCs.

The J segment lost 4 bases and the V segment lost 5 bases, leaving 2 bases of the junction unmatched. This CDR3 is 13 amino acids long. This clonotype originated in a man between 50 and 59 years old with acute or convalescent COVID-19. V and J are TRBV12-3 or TRBV12-4 and TRBJ1-2; 9 bases fit TRBD1. The sample taken for sequencing was peripheral blood. The CDR3 sequence: CASSRGQGYGYTF. CDR3 sequence (DNA): TGTGCCAGCAGTAGGGGACAGGGCTATGGCTACACCTTC.